The rows below give T cell receptor beta chains drawn from one sample of a study of human T cells and chemical hapten exposure. One entry per CDR3 protein, called by TCRdb with MiXCR from the RACE reads. The sample lists 200,000 to 300,000 distinct CDR3 sequences; over 8% were seen once. The sample here was whole blood, taken in connection with sensitization to the hapten diphenylcyclopropenone (DPC). Receptors originate from a woman aged 40 to 50 with alopecia areata. Some clones in this sample may be carry-over from other donors' samples. Both conserved end residues are part of each CDR3. Each record gives: CDR3 protein, CDR3 DNA, J gene, V gene, clone size, D gene. The D gene is left open where the match is weak. Where a row states a size, it is once, few, many or the class of an expanded clone; other rows omit it.

cdr3_aa: CASSYRGTKSYEQYF
cdr3_nt: TGTGCCAGCAGCTATAGGGGGACCAAGTCCTACGAGCAGTACTTC
j_call: TRBJ2-7
v_call: TRBV28
clone_size: few
d_call: NA

cdr3_aa: CASSPPSGGGNEQFF
cdr3_nt: TGTGCCAGCTCACCACCGTCGGGCGGAGGTAATGAGCAGTTCTTC
j_call: TRBJ2-1
v_call: TRBV18
clone_size: few
d_call: NA

cdr3_aa: CASSQLTGGSTDTQYF
cdr3_nt: TGCGCCAGCAGCCAACTGACAGGGGGCTCGACAGATACGCAGTATTTT
j_call: TRBJ2-3
v_call: TRBV5-1
clone_size: few
d_call: TRBD1

cdr3_aa: CASSTGNYGYTF
cdr3_nt: TGTGCCAGCTCCACAGGGAACTATGGCTACACCTTC
j_call: TRBJ1-2
v_call: TRBV5-4
clone_size: NA
d_call: NA

cdr3_aa: CSAGGDTQYF
cdr3_nt: TGCAGCGCGGGGGGTGATACGCAGTATTTT
j_call: TRBJ2-3
v_call: TRBV29-1
clone_size: NA
d_call: TRBD2

cdr3_aa: CASSLGARGKAGNTIYF
cdr3_nt: TGTGCTAGCAGCTTAGGAGCCCGGGGGAAGGCTGGAAACACCATATATTTT
j_call: TRBJ1-3
v_call: TRBV7-7
clone_size: few
d_call: NA

cdr3_aa: CASSVTGTGVLSYGYTF
cdr3_nt: TGTGCCAGCAGTGTTACCGGGACAGGGGTCCTGAGCTATGGCTACACCTTC
j_call: TRBJ1-2
v_call: TRBV6-2/TRBV6-3
clone_size: many
d_call: TRBD1

cdr3_aa: CSARRQGNQPQHF
cdr3_nt: TGCAGTGCTAGAAGACAGGGTAATCAGCCCCAGCATTTT
j_call: TRBJ1-5
v_call: TRBV20-1
clone_size: many
d_call: TRBD1

cdr3_aa: CASSFTRSGGHGELFF
cdr3_nt: TGTGCCAGCAGCTTTACGCGGTCAGGGGGGCACGGGGAGCTGTTTTTT
j_call: TRBJ2-2
v_call: TRBV5-5
clone_size: NA
d_call: NA

cdr3_aa: CASRGGTSGFYEQYF
cdr3_nt: TGTGCCAGCAGGGGGGGGACTAGCGGTTTCTACGAGCAGTACTTC
j_call: TRBJ2-7
v_call: TRBV12-3/TRBV12-4
clone_size: NA
d_call: TRBD2

cdr3_aa: CASSLDPASGSYEQYF
cdr3_nt: TGCGCCAGCAGCTTGGACCCTGCTAGCGGGAGCTACGAGCAGTACTTC
j_call: TRBJ2-7
v_call: TRBV5-1
clone_size: NA
d_call: TRBD2

cdr3_aa: CASSRTGTSSEQYF
cdr3_nt: TGTGCCAGCAGCCGCACCGGGACTAGTTCCGAGCAGTACTTC
j_call: TRBJ2-7
v_call: TRBV25-1
clone_size: many
d_call: TRBD2

cdr3_aa: CSAHSPGQGSTDTQYF
cdr3_nt: TGCAGTGCCCATTCCCCGGGACAGGGGAGCACAGATACGCAGTATTTT
j_call: TRBJ2-3
v_call: TRBV20-1
clone_size: many
d_call: TRBD1

cdr3_aa: CATGGTARSGYTF
cdr3_nt: TGTGCCACAGGAGGGACAGCTAGGTCTGGCTACACCTTC
j_call: TRBJ1-2
v_call: TRBV10-3
clone_size: few
d_call: TRBD1

cdr3_aa: CATSAPRAGNYGYTF
cdr3_nt: TGTGCCACCAGTGCCCCCCGGGCGGGAAACTATGGCTACACCTTC
j_call: TRBJ1-2
v_call: TRBV24-1
clone_size: many
d_call: NA

cdr3_aa: CSAYTGTPGANRPQHF
cdr3_nt: TGCAGTGCCTATACCGGGACCCCAGGGGCGAATCGGCCCCAGCATTTT
j_call: TRBJ1-5
v_call: TRBV20-1
clone_size: NA
d_call: NA

cdr3_aa: CASSLEGIANTEAFF
cdr3_nt: TGTGCCAGCAGCTTAGAAGGGATTGCGAACACTGAAGCTTTCTTT
j_call: TRBJ1-1
v_call: TRBV7-9
clone_size: few
d_call: NA

cdr3_aa: CASSQRAANTEAFF
cdr3_nt: TGTGCCAGCAGCCAAAGGGCAGCGAACACTGAAGCTTTCTTT
j_call: TRBJ1-1
v_call: TRBV3-1
clone_size: few
d_call: NA

cdr3_aa: CATLGRDRFLRTF
cdr3_nt: TGTGCCACTCTCGGAAGGGACAGGTTTTTAAGGACCTTC
j_call: TRBJ1-2
v_call: TRBV6-5
clone_size: NA
d_call: TRBD1

cdr3_aa: CATSSGRLTGGEKLFF
cdr3_nt: TGTGCCACCAGCAGCGGCCGATTAACAGGGGGTGAAAAACTGTTTTTT
j_call: TRBJ1-4
v_call: TRBV15
clone_size: few
d_call: TRBD1

cdr3_aa: CASSRRLAGPQETQYF
cdr3_nt: TGTGCCAGCAGCCGGAGACTAGCGGGGCCCCAAGAGACCCAGTACTTC
j_call: TRBJ2-5
v_call: TRBV7-2
clone_size: NA
d_call: TRBD2

cdr3_aa: CASSQGEFWGYTF
cdr3_nt: TGCGCCAGCAGCCAAGGCGAATTTTGGGGCTACACCTTC
j_call: TRBJ1-2
v_call: TRBV4-3
clone_size: few
d_call: NA

cdr3_aa: CAMGQGLTTEAFF
cdr3_nt: TGTGCCATGGGACAGGGTTTGACCACTGAAGCTTTCTTT
j_call: TRBJ1-1
v_call: TRBV10-3
clone_size: NA
d_call: TRBD1

cdr3_aa: CSAPGGTYNEQFF
cdr3_nt: TGCAGTGCTCCCGGGGGAACCTACAATGAGCAGTTCTTC
j_call: TRBJ2-1
v_call: TRBV20-1
clone_size: few
d_call: NA

cdr3_aa: CASRGTDRGINEQFF
cdr3_nt: TGCGCCTCTCGGGGGACGGACAGGGGAATCAATGAGCAGTTCTTC
j_call: TRBJ2-1
v_call: TRBV29-1
clone_size: many
d_call: TRBD1

cdr3_aa: CASSSEGQETQYF
cdr3_nt: TGCGCCAGCAGCTCCGAGGGGCAAGAGACCCAGTACTTC
j_call: TRBJ2-5
v_call: TRBV5-1
clone_size: few
d_call: NA

cdr3_aa: CASSSNGGGTEAFF
cdr3_nt: TGTGCCAGCAGCTCAAACGGGGGGGGCACTGAAGCTTTCTTT
j_call: TRBJ1-1
v_call: TRBV11-2
clone_size: NA
d_call: NA

cdr3_aa: CASSVDRDYGYTF
cdr3_nt: TGTGCCAGCTCAGTGGACAGGGACTATGGCTACACCTTC
j_call: TRBJ1-2
v_call: TRBV18
clone_size: NA
d_call: TRBD1

cdr3_aa: CASSLRWGGSTTDTQYF
cdr3_nt: TGTGCCAGCAGCTTAAGGTGGGGCGGCAGTACCACAGATACGCAGTATTTT
j_call: TRBJ2-3
v_call: TRBV7-2
clone_size: many
d_call: NA